This is a list of T cell receptor beta chains from one sample in a study of T cell repertoires in cytomegalovirus infection. Their antigen targets remain unknown. One entry per CDR3 protein results from TCRdb running MiXCR on the reads. The sample consists of more than 300,000 distinct CDR3 sequences, approximately 35% of them appearing once. The specimen was cultured PBMCs, collected from culture after CMV antigen stimulation. All receptors derive from a human donor in good health (CMV status not recorded). Some clones in this sample may be carry-over from other donors' samples. The CDR3 runs from the conserved cysteine through the conserved F or W. The D gene is left open where the match is weak. Clone size is stated in some rows and not others, as once, few, many or a class when expanded.

v_call,clone_size,j_call,d_call,cdr3_nt,cdr3_aa
TRBV4-1,few,TRBJ2-5,.,TGCGCCAGCAGCCAAGGTTCCGGTCTCCAAGAGACCCAGTACTTC,CASSQGSGLQETQYF
TRBV19,.,TRBJ2-5,TRBD1,TGTGCCAGGCTCCGGGACAGGGGGCGCCAAGAGACCCAGTACTTC,CARLRDRGRQETQYF
TRBV6-2/TRBV6-3,.,TRBJ2-7,TRBD1,TGTGCCAGCAGTGAACAGGGGGTAGGCGAGCAGTACTTC,CASSEQGVGEQYF
TRBV15,.,TRBJ2-1,.,TGTGCCACCAGCAGACCGGGAGAATTAAATGAGCAGTTCTTC,CATSRPGELNEQFF
TRBV19,.,TRBJ1-2,.,TGTGCCAGTAGTATAACGGCAGGGTATGGTTTCGAGGGCTACACCTTC,CASSITAGYGFEGYTF
TRBV9,.,TRBJ1-2,.,TGTGCCAGCGGAGAACCTGCCCGGCATGGCTACACCTTC,CASGEPARHGYTF
TRBV30,.,TRBJ2-5,.,TGTGCCTGGAGTCCACTACATGAGACCCAGTACTTC,CAWSPLHETQYF
TRBV2,.,TRBJ1-6,TRBD1,TGTGCCAGAAACCAAGCCGGGACAGGGCAATCACCCCTCCACTTT,CARNQAGTGQSPLHF
TRBV6-2/TRBV6-3,.,TRBJ2-5,.,TGTGCCAGCAGTTTTGACTCCGGGACGTATCAAGAGACCCAGTACTTC,CASSFDSGTYQETQYF
TRBV7-8,many,TRBJ2-1,TRBD2,TGTGCCAGCAGCTTCCGAGCTAGCGGGACGATTTACAATGAGCAGTTCTTC,CASSFRASGTIYNEQFF
TRBV28,.,TRBJ1-1,.,TGTGCCAGCAGGGATCAAGACGCTGAAGCTTTCTTT,CASRDQDAEAFF
TRBV7-2,few,TRBJ2-7,TRBD1,TGTGCCAGCAGCTTATCCGGGACAGGTACCTACGAGCAGTACTTC,CASSLSGTGTYEQYF
TRBV7-2,many,TRBJ1-6,.,TGTGCCAGCAGCTTCTTACTAAGGCTGATCGGAAATTCACCCCTCCACTTT,CASSFLLRLIGNSPLHF
TRBV12-5,.,TRBJ1-2,.,TGTGCTAGTGGTTTGACAGGCTATGAGGCGGGCTACACCTTC,CASGLTGYEAGYTF
TRBV27,.,TRBJ1-2,.,TGTGCCAGCGGTGAACCCTGGGACAAGAAGTCCCATGGCTACACCTTC,CASGEPWDKKSHGYTF
TRBV7-2,many,TRBJ1-2,TRBD1,TGTGCCAGCAGCCTAACAGGGGGCGGGTACTATGGCTACACCTTC,CASSLTGGGYYGYTF
TRBV11-2,few,TRBJ2-5,TRBD1,TGTGCCAGCTCCCGGGGCCCAGGGGGCTCAGAGACCCAGTACTTC,CASSRGPGGSETQYF
TRBV7-9,many,TRBJ2-1,.,TGTGCCAGCAGCTTATATCTTAGCGGAAGCAATGAGCAGTTCTTC,CASSLYLSGSNEQFF
TRBV7-2,.,TRBJ1-5,.,TGTGCCAGCAGCTTAGTGCCAGGGTTAAACAATCAGCCCCAGCATTTT,CASSLVPGLNNQPQHF
TRBV7-9,.,TRBJ1-4,TRBD1,TGTGCCAGCAGCCAGACCCGGGACAGGGGAAATGAAAAACTGTTTTTT,CASSQTRDRGNEKLFF
TRBV11-3,many,TRBJ2-5,.,TGTGCCAGCAGCTCCTCCTGGGGGAGAGAGACCCAGTACTTC,CASSSSWGRETQYF
TRBV18,.,TRBJ2-1,TRBD2,TGTGCCAGCTCCCGGGCTAGCGGGGGTAATGAGCAGTTCTTC,CASSRASGGNEQFF
TRBV28,.,TRBJ2-7,TRBD1,TGTGCCAGCAGTCTAGAGGGGACAGGGCTCTCCTACGAGCAGTACTTC,CASSLEGTGLSYEQYF
TRBV7-9,.,TRBJ2-3,.,TGTGCCAGCAGCCCACTAGAAGCGTCGAGCACAGATACGCAGTATTTT,CASSPLEASSTDTQYF
TRBV6-5,few,TRBJ2-1,TRBD2,TGTGCCAGCAGTTACTGGCGGGAGCCCTACAATGAGCAGTTCTTC,CASSYWREPYNEQFF
TRBV20-1,.,TRBJ1-2,TRBD1,TGCAGTGCTAGAGCGACAGGGGCCTATGGCTACACCTTC,CSARATGAYGYTF
TRBV7-2,.,TRBJ1-6,.,TGTGCCAGCAGCCTCCAGGGGTATAATTCACCCCTCCACTTT,CASSLQGYNSPLHF
TRBV27,.,TRBJ2-6,.,TGTGCCAGCCTTCGCTCTGGGGCCAACGTCCTGACTTTC,CASLRSGANVLTF
TRBV6-6,few,TRBJ2-5,.,TGTGCCAGCAGTTACCACCCTCGGGGGTTTCCGGAGACCCAGTACTTC,CASSYHPRGFPETQYF
TRBV28,.,TRBJ1-2,TRBD1,TGTGCCAGCAGTTTACCTGGGACAGTGGCTGGTGGCTACACCTTC,CASSLPGTVAGGYTF
TRBV5-6,.,TRBJ2-5,.,TGTGCCAGCAGCTTGTGGTCAGATCGACAAGAGACCCAGTACTTC,CASSLWSDRQETQYF
TRBV7-2,few,TRBJ2-5,TRBD1,TGTGCCAGCAGCTTGGGGCTCCGGGACAGCCAAGAGACCCAGTACTTC,CASSLGLRDSQETQYF
TRBV28,few,TRBJ2-3,.,TGTGCCAGCACCCAACGGGGACGTTATGGAACAGATACGCAGTATTTT,CASTQRGRYGTDTQYF
TRBV5-1,.,TRBJ1-1,.,TGCGCCAGCAGGTACCAGGAGAACACTGAAGCTTTCTTT,CASRYQENTEAFF
TRBV28,few,TRBJ1-1,TRBD1,TGTGCCAGCAGCCTGACAGGGGGCGAGGATTGGGTCACTGAAGCTTTCTTT,CASSLTGGEDWVTEAFF
TRBV4-1,.,TRBJ1-2,TRBD1,TGCGCCAGCAGCACCCAGACAGGGCCATATGGCTACACCTTC,CASSTQTGPYGYTF
TRBV5-6,.,TRBJ1-3,.,TGTGCCAGCAGCTTGGGCAGGAATGGAAACACCATATATTTT,CASSLGRNGNTIYF
TRBV7-2,.,TRBJ2-1,.,TGTGCCAGCAGCTTAAAACGCCTAACCCAGTTCTTC,CASSLKRLTQFF
TRBV28,.,TRBJ2-7,.,TGTGCCAGCAGTCCCTCCGGGACACCCGGCCTTCAACAGTACTTC,CASSPSGTPGLQQYF
TRBV5-6,.,TRBJ1-2,.,TGTGCCAGCAGGCCTTTGACAGTATCGGATGGCTACACCTTC,CASRPLTVSDGYTF
TRBV6-1,.,TRBJ2-1,TRBD2,TGTGCCAGCAGTCGACTAGCGGGAGATGGTGAGCAGTTCTTC,CASSRLAGDGEQFF
TRBV7-2,.,TRBJ2-1,.,TGTGCCAGCAGCCCGAGATTAGTCAATGAGCAGTTCTTC,CASSPRLVNEQFF
TRBV7-6,.,TRBJ2-7,.,TGTGCCAGCAGCTTTCCCCGCTCCTACGAGCAGTACTTC,CASSFPRSYEQYF
TRBV10-3,.,TRBJ2-6,.,TGTGCCATCAGTGAGTTGGACAGCTCTTCTGGGGCCAACGTCCTGACTTTC,CAISELDSSSGANVLTF
TRBV9,few,TRBJ2-7,.,TGTGCCAGCAGCGCGGATAGGGGCGAGCAGTACTTC,CASSADRGEQYF